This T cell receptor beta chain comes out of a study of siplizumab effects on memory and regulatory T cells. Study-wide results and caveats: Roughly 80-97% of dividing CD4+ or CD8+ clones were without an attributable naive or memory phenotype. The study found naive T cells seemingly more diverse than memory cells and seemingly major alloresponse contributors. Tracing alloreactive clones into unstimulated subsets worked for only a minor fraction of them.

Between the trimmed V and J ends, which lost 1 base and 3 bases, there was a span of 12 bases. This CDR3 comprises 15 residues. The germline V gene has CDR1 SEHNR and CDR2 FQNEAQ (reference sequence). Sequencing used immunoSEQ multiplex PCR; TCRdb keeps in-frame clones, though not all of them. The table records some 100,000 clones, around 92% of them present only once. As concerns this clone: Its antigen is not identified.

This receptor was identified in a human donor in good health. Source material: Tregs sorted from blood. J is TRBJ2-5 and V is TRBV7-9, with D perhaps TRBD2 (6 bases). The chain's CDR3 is CASSLVGGPKETQYF. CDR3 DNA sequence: TGTGCCAGCAGCTTAGTCGGGGGACCCAAAGAGACCCAGTACTTC.